This paragraph reports one T cell receptor beta chain. Its antigen is undetermined. MiXCR, run by TCRdb on the RT-PCR reads, gives a single entry per CDR3 protein. The data hold roughly 500,000 distinct CDR3 sequences, with approximately 15% observed a single time. The sample comes from a study of response to subunit inactivated influenza vaccine. Notes on the study in general: Few new T cells, the authors suggested, are recruited by each seasonal influenza vaccination.

The CDR3 runs to 13 residues. V dropped 11 bases and J dropped 4 bases, with 12 bases sitting between them. The germline V gene has CDR1 LNHDA and CDR2 SQIVND (reference sequence). The sample consisted of CD4+ T cells sorted from PBMCs, taken about 24 months after vaccination. This TCR was sampled from a man in his fifties or sixties who received an inactivated influenza vaccine. The J gene is TRBJ1-6, the V gene TRBV19; the D gene is possibly TRBD1 (5 bases). CDR3 loop: CASGDVYNSPLHF. The CDR3 DNA sequence: TGTGCCTCGGGGGACGTTTATAATTCACCCCTCCACTTT.